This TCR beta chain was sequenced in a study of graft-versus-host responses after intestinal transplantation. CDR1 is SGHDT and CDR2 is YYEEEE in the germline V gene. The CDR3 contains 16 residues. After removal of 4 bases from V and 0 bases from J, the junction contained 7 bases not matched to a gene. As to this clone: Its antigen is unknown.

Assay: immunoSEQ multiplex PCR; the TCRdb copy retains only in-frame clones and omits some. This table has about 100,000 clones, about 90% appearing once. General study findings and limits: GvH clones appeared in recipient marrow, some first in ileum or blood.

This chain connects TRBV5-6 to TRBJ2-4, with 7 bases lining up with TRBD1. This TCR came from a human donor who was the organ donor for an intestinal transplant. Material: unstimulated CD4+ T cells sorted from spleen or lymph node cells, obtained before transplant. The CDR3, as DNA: TGTGCCAGCAGCCCCGGACAGGTATTAGCCAAAAACATTCAGTACTTC. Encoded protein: CASSPGQVLAKNIQYF.